What follows are 19 T cell receptor beta chains derived from one specimen sequenced in a study of blood T cell repertoires in COVID-19. Profiling relied on immunoSEQ multiplex PCR, and the TCRdb table lists in-frame clones only, not all of them. Of 180,000 or so clones in the sample, around 84% are singletons; the top ten hold approximately 15%. Sequenced input: peripheral blood. All receptors derive from a woman aged 65 to 85 with COVID-19, enrolled during active disease.

The chain recombines TRBV9 with TRBJ1-2; D call uncertain. Germline values: CDR1 SGDLS, CDR2 YYNGEE. CDR3 size: 12 residues. V was clipped by 4 bases and J by 4 bases, with 8 bases between them. The CDR3 loop is CASSLPSYGYTF. In DNA form, the CDR3 reads TGTGCCAGCAGCCTTCCCAGCTATGGCTACACCTTC. Using reference TRBV9 and TRBJ1-2 for the parts outside the CDR3, the full variable domain is DSGVTQTPKHLITATGQRVTLRCSPRSGDLSVYWYQQSLDQGLQFLIQYYNGEERAKGNILERFSAQQFPDLHSELNLSSLELGDSALYFCASSLPSYGYTFGSGTRLTVV.

The chain has TRBV4-2 and TRBJ1-5; D gene unclear. The CDR3 sequence is 16 residues long. CDR1 and CDR2 (germline): LGHNA, YNFKEQ. Deletions cut 0 bases from V and 0 bases from J, with 9 bases between. This chain's CDR3 is CASSQDLGSSNQPQHF. The CDR3 coding sequence is TGTGCCAGCAGCCAAGACTTGGGCAGTAGCAATCAGCCCCAGCATTTT.

CDR3 nucleotides: TGCGCCAGCAGCTTACGTTGGGGACAGGGTAAGGAAAAACTGTTTTTT. Translating it yields CASSLRWGQGKEKLFF. V usage is TRBV5-1 and J usage is TRBJ1-4; 9 bases agree with TRBD1. Germline CDR1 and CDR2: SGHRS and YFSETQ. The CDR3 is 16 amino acids. Trimming took 2 bases from V and 8 from J; bases not matched to a gene: 10. The variable domain in full, with the rest retrieved from reference TRBV5-1 and TRBJ1-4, is KAGVTQTPRYLIKTRGQQVTLSCSPISGHRSVSWYQQTPGQGLQFLFEYFSETQRNKGNFPGRFSGRQFSNSRSEMNVSTLELGDSALYLCASSLRWGQGKEKLFFGSGTQLSVL.

V usage is TRBV23-1 and J usage is TRBJ2-7, with 12 nucleotides matching TRBD2. TRBV23-1 is flagged as an ORF with uncertain function. Losses at the gene ends were 5 bases for V and 1 base for J; bases not matched to a gene: 3. The CDR3 is made up of 15 amino acids. CDR3 amino acids: CASSLTSGRSYEQYF. DNA of the CDR3: TGCGCCAGCAGTTTGACTAGCGGGAGATCCTACGAGCAGTACTTC.

The rearrangement links TRBV9 to TRBJ2-3; 10 positions agree with TRBD2. V dropped 3 bases and J dropped 2; count of bases not matched to a gene: 3. Germline V lookup: CDR1 SGDLS, CDR2 YYNGEE. The CDR3 extends over 15 amino acids. The CDR3 reads CASSASGGYTDTQYF. CDR3 nucleotide sequence: TGTGCCAGCAGCGCTAGCGGGGGATACACAGATACGCAGTATTTT. The full variable domain, rest sourced from reference TRBV9 and TRBJ2-3, is DSGVTQTPKHLITATGQRVTLRCSPRSGDLSVYWYQQSLDQGLQFLIQYYNGEERAKGNILERFSAQQFPDLHSELNLSSLELGDSALYFCASSASGGYTDTQYFGPGTRLTVL.

This clone came up once. The chain links TRBV7-8 to TRBJ1-2; D uncertain. Germline V CDR1 and CDR2: SGHVS, FQNEAQ. This CDR3 is built from 16 residues. V shed 5 bases and J shed 9 bases, with 25 bases lying between them. DNA for the CDR3: TGTGCCAGCAGCCCACGGACGCCCGTCCTCGAGGGAAGCTACACCTTC. It specifies CASSPRTPVLEGSYTF.

J is TRBJ1-6 and V is TRBV3-1 (or the pseudogene TRBV3-2); D ambiguous. Looked up from germline, CDR1 is LGHDT and CDR2 is YNNKEL (reference sequence). This CDR3 is 16 amino acids long. V was pared by 6 bases and J by 10 bases, with 22 bases between. Here the CDR3 DNA reads TGTGCCAGCAGGCTCAAGTGGGGATTAAGAGGGTCACCCCTCCACTTT. Amino acids: CASRLKWGLRGSPLHF.

The V and J genes are TRBV28 and TRBJ1-5; 7 bases line up with TRBD1. V was pared by 6 bases and J by 9 bases, with 11 bases of the junction left unmatched. CDR3 length: 14 residues. Germline assignment: CDR1 MDHEN and CDR2 SYDVKM. The CDR3 loop reads CASSPGTVNSPQHF. CDR3 in DNA: TGTGCCAGCAGCCCCGGGACAGTTAATTCGCCCCAGCATTTT.

The V gene is TRBV14, the J gene TRBJ1-6, with TRBD1 matching 8 bases. Trimming removed 1 base from V and 7 bases from J; junction bases left unmatched: 9. The CDR3 consists of 17 residues. Germline CDR1 is SGHDN and CDR2 is FVKESK. The CDR3 loop is CASSQGPGQGANSPLHF. CDR3 nucleotide sequence: TGTGCCAGCAGCCAAGGACCAGGACAGGGTGCCAATTCACCCCTCCACTTT. Using reference TRBV14 and TRBJ1-6 for the parts outside the CDR3, the full variable domain is EAGVTQFPSHSVIEKGQTVTLRCDPISGHDNLYWYRRVMGKEIKFLLHFVKESKQDESGMPNNRFLAERTGGTYSTLKVQPAELEDSGVYFCASSQGPGQGANSPLHFGNGTRLTVT.

As concerns this clone: The conserved phenylalanine or tryptophan is not found at the CDR3 terminus, so this likely reflects a read error. V and J are TRBV7-9 and TRBJ2-7; 9 nucleotides line up with TRBD2. CDR3 size: 15 residues. The V gene's germline CDR1 is SEHNR and CDR2 FQNEAQ (reference sequence). V lost 2 bases and J lost 5; bases outside the gene matches: 7. CDR3 in amino acids: CASSLFAGGRNEQYL. DNA of the CDR3: TGTGCCAGCAGCTTATTTGCGGGAGGGCGCAACGAGCAGTACCTC.

V usage is TRBV6-6 and J usage is TRBJ1-3; TRBD1 is a possible D gene (5 bases). The CDR3 spans 13 residues. Germline values: CDR1 MNHNY, CDR2 SVGAGI (reference sequence). The V end was cut by 6 bases, the J end by 5 bases, with 11 bases between. DNA of the CDR3: TGTGCCAGCAGAGGGGTTCTCAGAAACACCATATATTTT. It is translated as CASRGVLRNTIYF.

The gene calls are TRBV6-5 and TRBJ2-5, with a possible D match to TRBD1 (6 bases). With 9 bases removed from V and 5 bases from J, the gap between germline ends came to 16 bases. Looked up from germline, CDR1 is MNHEY and CDR2 is SVGAGI. The CDR3 consists of 13 residues. The DNA of the CDR3 is TGTGCCAGTTGCCGACAGGCGGGCGAGACCCAGTACTTC. Its protein is CASCRQAGETQYF.

This chain joins TRBV10-3 and TRBJ2-3; 13 bases align to TRBD2. The CDR3 runs to 21 residues. The ends lost 6 bases at V and 1 base at J; junction bases unmatched: 19. CDR1 and CDR2 from the germline V gene are ENHRY and SYGVKD. The CDR3 nucleotides read TGTGCCATCAGACTGAATCGACTAGCGGGAGGAGTCGATCCCTGCACAGATACGCAGTATTTT. It specifies CAIRLNRLAGGVDPCTDTQYF.

The CDR3 DNA is TGTGCCAGCTCACTCGGCTATAATTCACCCCTCCACTTT. Translated, it gives CASSLGYNSPLHF. The chain couples TRBV18 to TRBJ1-6; D is unresolved. CDR1 KGHSH and CDR2 LQKENI come from the germline V gene. V was pared by 4 bases and J by 3 bases, with 4 bases between. The CDR3 spans 13 residues.

The chain couples TRBV5-8 to TRBJ1-2; D unclear. CDR1 SGHTS and CDR2 YDEGEE come from the germline V gene. This CDR3 spans 15 amino acids. V lost 0 bases, J lost 6 bases, and 15 bases lay in between. CDR3 protein: CASSLGSPNPNGYTF. Here the CDR3 DNA reads TGTGCCAGCAGCTTGGGAAGCCCAAACCCAAATGGCTACACCTTC.

The gene calls are TRBV4-1 and TRBJ2-7; 9 nucleotides match TRBD1. The CDR3 has 15 residues. Germline V CDR1 and CDR2: MGHRA, YSYEKL. The V segment lost 0 bases and the J segment 6 bases; nucleotides outside the gene matches: 6. The chain's CDR3 is CASSQEEGTGREQYF. For the CDR3, the DNA is TGCGCCAGCAGCCAAGAGGAGGGGACAGGGCGCGAGCAGTACTTC.

This clone came up once. The J gene is TRBJ1-3, the V gene TRBV18; tentative D call: TRBD1 (5 bases). Germline CDR1 is KGHSH and CDR2 is LQKENI. V dropped 0 bases and J dropped 0 bases, with 12 bases sitting between them. This CDR3 comprises 17 residues. Here the CDR3 reads CASSPPGGTSSGNTIYF. In DNA form, the CDR3 reads TGTGCCAGCTCACCACCGGGGGGTACCAGCTCTGGAAACACCATATATTTT.

This chain links TRBV2 with TRBJ1-1; no reliable D call. This CDR3 is built from 14 residues. V lost 6 bases to trimming and J lost 11 bases, with 22 bases between them. Germline V gives CDR1 SNHLY, CDR2 FYNNEI. Here the CDR3 DNA reads TGTGCCAGCAGCCGAGCCGGAGGGATCACGGGGGCTTTCTTT. Protein product: CASSRAGGITGAFF.

CDR3 residues: CASSLRGGQGSPLHF. The CDR3 coding sequence is TGTGCCAGCAGCTTAAGGGGGGGCCAGGGCTCACCCCTCCACTTT. The chain is built from TRBV7-2 and TRBJ1-6, with D possibly TRBD1 on 6 matching bases. Trimming stripped 2 bases from V and 10 bases from J, with 15 bases between. This CDR3 is 15 amino acids long. CDR1 SGHTA and CDR2 FQGNSA come from the germline V gene.